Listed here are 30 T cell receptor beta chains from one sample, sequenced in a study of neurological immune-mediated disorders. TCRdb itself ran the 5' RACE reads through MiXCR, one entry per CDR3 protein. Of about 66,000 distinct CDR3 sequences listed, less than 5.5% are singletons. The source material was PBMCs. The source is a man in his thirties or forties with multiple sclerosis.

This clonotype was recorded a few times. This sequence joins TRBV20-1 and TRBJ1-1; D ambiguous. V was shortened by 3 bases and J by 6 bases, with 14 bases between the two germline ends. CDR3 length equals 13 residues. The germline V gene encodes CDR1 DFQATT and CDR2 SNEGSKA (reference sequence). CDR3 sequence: CSASAGLRAEAFF. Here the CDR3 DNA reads TGCAGTGCTAGTGCAGGTTTACGCGCTGAAGCTTTCTTT.

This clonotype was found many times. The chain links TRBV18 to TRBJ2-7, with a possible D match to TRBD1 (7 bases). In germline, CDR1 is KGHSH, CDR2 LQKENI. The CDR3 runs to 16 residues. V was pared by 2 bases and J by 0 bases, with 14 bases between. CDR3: CASSPTAGGFSYEQYV. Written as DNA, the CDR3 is TGTGCCAGCTCACCAACAGCAGGGGGGTTCTCCTACGAGCAGTACGTC.

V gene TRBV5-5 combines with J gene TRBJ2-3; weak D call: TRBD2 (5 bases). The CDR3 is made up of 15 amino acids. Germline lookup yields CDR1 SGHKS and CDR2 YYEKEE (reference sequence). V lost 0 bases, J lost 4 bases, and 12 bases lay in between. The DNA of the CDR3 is TGTGCCAGCAGCTTGGGAGGGCCCGGGGCAGATACGCAGTATTTT. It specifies CASSLGGPGADTQYF.

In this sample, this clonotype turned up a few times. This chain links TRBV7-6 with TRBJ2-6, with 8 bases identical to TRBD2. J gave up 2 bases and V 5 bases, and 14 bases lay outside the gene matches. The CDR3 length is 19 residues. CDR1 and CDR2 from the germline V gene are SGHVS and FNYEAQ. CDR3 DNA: TGTGCCAGCAGCCCCGCGTTGGGGAGCGGGGGCCCTGGGGCCAACGTCCTGACTTTC. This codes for CASSPALGSGGPGANVLTF.

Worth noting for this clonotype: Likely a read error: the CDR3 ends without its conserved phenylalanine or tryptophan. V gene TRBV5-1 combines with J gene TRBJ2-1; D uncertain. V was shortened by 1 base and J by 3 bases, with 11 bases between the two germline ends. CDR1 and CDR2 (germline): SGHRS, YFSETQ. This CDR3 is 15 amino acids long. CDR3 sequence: CASSLSFAYYNEQFI. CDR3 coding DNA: TGCGCCAGCAGCTTGAGTTTCGCCTACTACAATGAGCAGTTCATC.

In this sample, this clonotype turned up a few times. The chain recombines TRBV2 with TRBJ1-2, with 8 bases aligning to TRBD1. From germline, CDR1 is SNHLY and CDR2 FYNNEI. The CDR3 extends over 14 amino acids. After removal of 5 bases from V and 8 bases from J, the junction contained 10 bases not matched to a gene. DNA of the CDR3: TGTGCCAGCAGTCCCTGGACAGGGTCGCAAGGCTACACCTTC. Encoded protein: CASSPWTGSQGYTF.

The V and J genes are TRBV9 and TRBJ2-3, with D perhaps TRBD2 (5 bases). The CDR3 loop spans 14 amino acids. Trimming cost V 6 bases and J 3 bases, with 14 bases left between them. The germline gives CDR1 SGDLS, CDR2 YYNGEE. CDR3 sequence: CASTPEGWTDTQYF. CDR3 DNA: TGTGCCAGCACCCCCGAGGGATGGACAGATACGCAGTATTTT.

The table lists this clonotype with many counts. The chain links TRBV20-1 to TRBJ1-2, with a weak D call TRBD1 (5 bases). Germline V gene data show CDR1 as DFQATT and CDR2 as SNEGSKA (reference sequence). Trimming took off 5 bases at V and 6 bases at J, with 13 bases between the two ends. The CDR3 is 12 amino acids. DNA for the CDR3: TGCAGTGCTCGGTGGGGGGGTGATGGCTACACCTTC. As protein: CSARWGGDGYTF.

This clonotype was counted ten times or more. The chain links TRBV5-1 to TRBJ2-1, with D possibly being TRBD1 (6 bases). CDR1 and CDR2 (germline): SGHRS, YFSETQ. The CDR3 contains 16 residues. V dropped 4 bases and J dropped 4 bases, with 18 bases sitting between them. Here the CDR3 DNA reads TGCGCCAGCAGCCATGATCAGGGGTCGGGTTACAATGAGCAGTTCTTC. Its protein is CASSHDQGSGYNEQFF.

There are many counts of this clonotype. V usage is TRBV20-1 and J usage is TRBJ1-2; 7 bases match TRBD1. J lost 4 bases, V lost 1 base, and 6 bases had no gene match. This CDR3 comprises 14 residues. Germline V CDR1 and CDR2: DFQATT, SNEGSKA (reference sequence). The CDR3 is CSARGTTGTYGYTF. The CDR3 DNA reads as TGCAGTGCTAGAGGGACGACAGGGACCTATGGCTACACCTTC.

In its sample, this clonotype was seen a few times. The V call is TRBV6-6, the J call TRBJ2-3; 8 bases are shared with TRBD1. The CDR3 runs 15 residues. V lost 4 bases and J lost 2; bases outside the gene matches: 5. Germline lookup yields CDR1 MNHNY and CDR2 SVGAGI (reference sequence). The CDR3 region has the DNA TGTGCCAGCAGTTCTCAGGGGGCGCACACAGATACGCAGTATTTT. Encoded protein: CASSSQGAHTDTQYF.

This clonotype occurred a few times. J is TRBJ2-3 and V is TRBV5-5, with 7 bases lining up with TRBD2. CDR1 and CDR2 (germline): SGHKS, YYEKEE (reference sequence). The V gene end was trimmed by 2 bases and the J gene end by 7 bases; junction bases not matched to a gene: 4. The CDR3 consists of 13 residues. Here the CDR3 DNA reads TGTGCCAGCAGCTTTTCGGGGGGAAATACGCAGTATTTT. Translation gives CASSFSGGNTQYF.

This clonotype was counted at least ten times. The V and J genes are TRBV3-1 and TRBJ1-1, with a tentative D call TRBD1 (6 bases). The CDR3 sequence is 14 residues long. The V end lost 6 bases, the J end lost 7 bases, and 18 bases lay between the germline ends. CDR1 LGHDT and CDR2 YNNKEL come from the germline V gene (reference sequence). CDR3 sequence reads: CASRRQDQWGEAFF. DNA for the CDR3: TGTGCCAGCAGAAGACAGGACCAGTGGGGTGAAGCTTTCTTT.

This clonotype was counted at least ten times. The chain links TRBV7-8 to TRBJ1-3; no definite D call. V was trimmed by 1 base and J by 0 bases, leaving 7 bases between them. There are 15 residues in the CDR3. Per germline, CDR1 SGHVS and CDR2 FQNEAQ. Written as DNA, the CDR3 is TGTGCCAGCAGCTTAGAGCGGCGCTCTGGAAACACCATATATTTT. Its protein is CASSLERRSGNTIYF.

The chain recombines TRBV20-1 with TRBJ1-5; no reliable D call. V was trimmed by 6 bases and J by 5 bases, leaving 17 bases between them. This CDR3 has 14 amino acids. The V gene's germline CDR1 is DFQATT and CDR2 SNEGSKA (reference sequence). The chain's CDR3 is CSARGLTADQPQHF. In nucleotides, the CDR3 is TGCAGTGCCCGAGGGTTAACAGCCGATCAGCCCCAGCATTTT.

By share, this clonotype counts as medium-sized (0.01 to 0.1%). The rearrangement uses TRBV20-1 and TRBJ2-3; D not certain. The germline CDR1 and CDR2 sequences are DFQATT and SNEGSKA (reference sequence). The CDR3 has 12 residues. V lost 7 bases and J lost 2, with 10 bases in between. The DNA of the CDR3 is TGCAGTGTCCCGGATCCCACAGATACGCAGTATTTT. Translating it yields CSVPDPTDTQYF.

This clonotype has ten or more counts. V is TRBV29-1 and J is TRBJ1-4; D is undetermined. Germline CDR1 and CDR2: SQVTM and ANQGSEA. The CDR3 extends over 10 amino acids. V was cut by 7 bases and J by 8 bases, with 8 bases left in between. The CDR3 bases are TGCAGCGCCCGAAACGAAAAACTGTTTTTT. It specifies CSARNEKLFF.

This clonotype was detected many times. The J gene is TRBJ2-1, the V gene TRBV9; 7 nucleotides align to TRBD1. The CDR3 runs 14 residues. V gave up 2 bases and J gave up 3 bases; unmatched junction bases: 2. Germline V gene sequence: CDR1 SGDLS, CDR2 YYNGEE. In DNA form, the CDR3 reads TGTGCCAGCAGCGTGGACAGGCTCTACAATGAGCAGTTCTTC. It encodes CASSVDRLYNEQFF.

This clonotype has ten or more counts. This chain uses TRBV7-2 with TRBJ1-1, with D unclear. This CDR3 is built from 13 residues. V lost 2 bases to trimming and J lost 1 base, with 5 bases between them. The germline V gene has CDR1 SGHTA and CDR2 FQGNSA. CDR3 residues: CASSLSGNTEAFF. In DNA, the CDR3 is TGTGCCAGCAGCTTATCCGGGAACACTGAAGCTTTCTTT.

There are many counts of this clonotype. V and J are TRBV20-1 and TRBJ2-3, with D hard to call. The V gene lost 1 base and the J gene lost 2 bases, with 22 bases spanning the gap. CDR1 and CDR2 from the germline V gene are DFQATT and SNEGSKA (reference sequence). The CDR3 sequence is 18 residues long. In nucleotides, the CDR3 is TGCAGTGCTAGAGCTCCCGTAACACCTCGATTACCCACAGATACGCAGTATTTT. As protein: CSARAPVTPRLPTDTQYF.

CDR3 bases: TGTGCCAGCAGCTTGGGGGCTACAGGGAGCACTGAAGCTTTCTTT. As protein: CASSLGATGSTEAFF. V gene TRBV5-6 combines with J gene TRBJ1-1; weak D call: TRBD1 (6 bases). The CDR3 loop spans 15 amino acids. Germline CDR1 SGHDT, CDR2 YYEEEE. Trimming left V 0 bases short and J 4 bases short, with 13 bases between. Using reference TRBV5-6 and TRBJ1-1 for the parts outside the CDR3, the full variable domain is DAGVTQSPTHLIKTRGQQVTLRCSPKSGHDTVSWYQQALGQGPQFIFQYYEEEERQRGNFPDRFSGHQFPNYSSELNVNALLLGDSALYLCASSLGATGSTEAFFGQGTRLTVV.

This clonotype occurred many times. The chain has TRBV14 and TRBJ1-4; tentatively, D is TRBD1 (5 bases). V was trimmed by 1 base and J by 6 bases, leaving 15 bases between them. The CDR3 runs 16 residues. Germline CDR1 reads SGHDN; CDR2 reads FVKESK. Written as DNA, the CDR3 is TGTGCCAGCAGCCAAGCTCCAGGGCTATACGATGAAAAACTGTTTTTT. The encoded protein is CASSQAPGLYDEKLFF.

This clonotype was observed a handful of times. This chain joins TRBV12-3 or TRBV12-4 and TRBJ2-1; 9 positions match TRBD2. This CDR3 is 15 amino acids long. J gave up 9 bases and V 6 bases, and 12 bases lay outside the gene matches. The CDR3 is CASSRVGGGAGEQFF. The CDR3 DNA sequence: TGTGCCAGCAGCAGGGTTGGCGGGGGGGCAGGTGAGCAGTTCTTC.

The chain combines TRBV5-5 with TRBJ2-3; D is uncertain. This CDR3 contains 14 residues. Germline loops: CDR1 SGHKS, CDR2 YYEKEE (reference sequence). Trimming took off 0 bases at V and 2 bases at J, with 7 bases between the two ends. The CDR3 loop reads CASSLAAHTDTQYF. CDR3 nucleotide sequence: TGTGCCAGCAGCTTGGCGGCTCACACAGATACGCAGTATTTT.

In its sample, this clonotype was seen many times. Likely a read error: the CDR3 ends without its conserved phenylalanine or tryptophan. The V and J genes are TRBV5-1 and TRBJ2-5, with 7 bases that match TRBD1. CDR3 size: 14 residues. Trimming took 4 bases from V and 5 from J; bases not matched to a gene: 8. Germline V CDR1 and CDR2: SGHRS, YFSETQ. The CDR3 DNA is TGCGCCAGCAGCCCCAGGGGGAGTATCGAGACCCAGTACTAC. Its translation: CASSPRGSIETQYY.

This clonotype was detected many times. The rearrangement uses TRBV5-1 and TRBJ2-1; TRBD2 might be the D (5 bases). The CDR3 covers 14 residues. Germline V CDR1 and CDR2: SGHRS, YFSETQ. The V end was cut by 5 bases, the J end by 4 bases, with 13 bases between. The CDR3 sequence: CASRTRDRYNEQFF. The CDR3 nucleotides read TGCGCCAGCAGGACCCGGGATCGTTACAATGAGCAGTTCTTC.

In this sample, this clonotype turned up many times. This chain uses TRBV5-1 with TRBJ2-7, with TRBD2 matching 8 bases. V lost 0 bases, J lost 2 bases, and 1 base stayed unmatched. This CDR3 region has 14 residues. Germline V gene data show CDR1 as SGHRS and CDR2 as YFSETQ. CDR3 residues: CASSLGSGAYEQYV. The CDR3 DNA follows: TGCGCCAGCAGCTTGGGTAGCGGGGCCTACGAGCAGTACGTC.

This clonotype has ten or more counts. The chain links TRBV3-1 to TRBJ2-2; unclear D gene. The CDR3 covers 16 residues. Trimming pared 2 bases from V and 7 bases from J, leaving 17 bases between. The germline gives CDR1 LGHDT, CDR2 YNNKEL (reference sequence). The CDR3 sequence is CASSQILSVHIGELFF. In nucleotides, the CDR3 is TGTGCCAGCAGCCAAATTTTGAGCGTTCATATCGGGGAGCTGTTTTTT. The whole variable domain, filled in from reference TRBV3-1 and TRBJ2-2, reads DTAVSQTPKYLVTQMGNDKSIKCEQNLGHDTMYWYKQDSKKFLKIMFSYNNKELIINETVPNRFSPKSPDKAHLNLHINSLELGDSAVYFCASSQILSVHIGELFFGEGSRLTVL.

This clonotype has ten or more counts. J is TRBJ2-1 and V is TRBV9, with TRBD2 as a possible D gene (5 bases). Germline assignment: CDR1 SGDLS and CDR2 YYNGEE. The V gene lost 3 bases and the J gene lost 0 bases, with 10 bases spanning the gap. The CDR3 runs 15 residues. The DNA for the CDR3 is TGTGCCAGCAGCGGTAGTGGGAGCTCCTACAATGAGCAGTTCTTC. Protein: CASSGSGSSYNEQFF.

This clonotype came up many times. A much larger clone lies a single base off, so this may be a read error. In DNA, the CDR3 is TGCAGTGCTAGAAAGGGGGACACTGAAGCTTTCTTT. Protein: CSARKGDTEAFF. The V call is TRBV20-1, the J call TRBJ1-1; the D gene is possibly TRBD1 (6 bases). CDR3 length: 12 residues. Deletions cut 2 bases from V and 3 bases from J, with 7 bases between. Germline CDR1 and CDR2: DFQATT and SNEGSKA (reference sequence).